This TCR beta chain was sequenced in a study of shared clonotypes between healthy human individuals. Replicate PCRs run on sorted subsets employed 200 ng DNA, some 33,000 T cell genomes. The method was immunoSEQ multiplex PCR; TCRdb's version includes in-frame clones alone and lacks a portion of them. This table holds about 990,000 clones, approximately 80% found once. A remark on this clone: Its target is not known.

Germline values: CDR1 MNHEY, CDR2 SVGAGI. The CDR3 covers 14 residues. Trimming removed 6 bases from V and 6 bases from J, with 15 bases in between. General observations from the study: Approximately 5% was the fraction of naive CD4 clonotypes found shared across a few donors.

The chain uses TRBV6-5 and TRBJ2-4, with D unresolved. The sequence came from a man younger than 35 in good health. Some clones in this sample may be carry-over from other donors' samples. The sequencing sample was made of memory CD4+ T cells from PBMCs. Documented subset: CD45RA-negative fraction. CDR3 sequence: CASSLGPGRNIQYF. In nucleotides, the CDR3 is TGTGCCAGCAGCCTCGGTCCGGGCCGAAACATTCAGTACTTC.